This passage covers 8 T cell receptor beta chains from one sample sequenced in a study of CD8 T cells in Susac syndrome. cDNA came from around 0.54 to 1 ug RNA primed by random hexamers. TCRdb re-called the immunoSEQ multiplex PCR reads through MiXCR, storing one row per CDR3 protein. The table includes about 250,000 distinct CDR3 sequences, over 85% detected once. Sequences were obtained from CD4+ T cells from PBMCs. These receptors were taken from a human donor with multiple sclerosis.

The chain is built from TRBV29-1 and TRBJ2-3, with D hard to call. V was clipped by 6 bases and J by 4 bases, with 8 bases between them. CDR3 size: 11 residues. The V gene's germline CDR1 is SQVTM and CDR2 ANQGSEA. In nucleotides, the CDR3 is TGCAGCGTCGGCATGGCAGATACGCAGTATTTT. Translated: CSVGMADTQYF.

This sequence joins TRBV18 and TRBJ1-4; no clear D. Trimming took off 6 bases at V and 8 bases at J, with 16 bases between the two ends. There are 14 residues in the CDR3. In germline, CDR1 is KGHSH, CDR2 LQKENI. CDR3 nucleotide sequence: TGTGCCAGCTCTCAAAAGGAGATCGGAGAAAAACTGTTTTTT. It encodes CASSQKEIGEKLFF.

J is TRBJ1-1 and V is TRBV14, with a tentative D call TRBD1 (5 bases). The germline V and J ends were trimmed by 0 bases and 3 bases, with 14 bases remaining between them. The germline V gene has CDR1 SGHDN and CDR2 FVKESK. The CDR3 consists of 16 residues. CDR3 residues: CASSQDIRREDTEAFF. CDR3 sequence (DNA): TGTGCCAGCAGCCAAGATATCCGCAGGGAGGACACTGAAGCTTTCTTT. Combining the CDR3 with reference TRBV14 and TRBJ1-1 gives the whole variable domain EAGVTQFPSHSVIEKGQTVTLRCDPISGHDNLYWYRRVMGKEIKFLLHFVKESKQDESGMPNNRFLAERTGGTYSTLKVQPAELEDSGVYFCASSQDIRREDTEAFFGQGTRLTVV.

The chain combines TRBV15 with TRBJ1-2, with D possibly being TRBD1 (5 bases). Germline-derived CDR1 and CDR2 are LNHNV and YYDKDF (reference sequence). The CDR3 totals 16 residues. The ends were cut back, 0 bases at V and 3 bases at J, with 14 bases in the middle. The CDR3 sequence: CATSRDLRVGHYGYTF. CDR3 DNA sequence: TGTGCCACCAGCAGAGACCTCAGGGTCGGGCACTATGGCTACACCTTC.

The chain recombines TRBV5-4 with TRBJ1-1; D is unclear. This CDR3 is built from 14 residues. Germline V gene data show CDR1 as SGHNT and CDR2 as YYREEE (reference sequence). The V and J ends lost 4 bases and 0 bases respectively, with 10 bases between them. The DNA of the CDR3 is TGTGCCAGCAGCAGGGAAGGTATGAACACTGAAGCTTTCTTT. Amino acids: CASSREGMNTEAFF.

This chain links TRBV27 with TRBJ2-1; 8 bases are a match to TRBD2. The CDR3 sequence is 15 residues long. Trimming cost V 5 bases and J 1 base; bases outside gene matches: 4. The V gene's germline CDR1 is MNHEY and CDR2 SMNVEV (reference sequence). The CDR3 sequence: CASSRAGVSYNEQFF. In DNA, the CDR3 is TGTGCCAGCAGTCGAGCGGGAGTGTCCTACAATGAGCAGTTCTTC.

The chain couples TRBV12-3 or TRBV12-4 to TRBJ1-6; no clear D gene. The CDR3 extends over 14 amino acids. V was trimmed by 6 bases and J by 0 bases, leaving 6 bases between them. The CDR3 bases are TGTGCCAGCAGCGTGAGCTCCTATAATTCACCCCTCCACTTT. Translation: CASSVSSYNSPLHF.

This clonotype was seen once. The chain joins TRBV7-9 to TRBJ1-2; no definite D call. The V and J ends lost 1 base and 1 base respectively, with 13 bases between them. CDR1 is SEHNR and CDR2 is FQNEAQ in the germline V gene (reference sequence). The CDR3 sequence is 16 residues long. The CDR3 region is CASSLDPPEYNYGYTF. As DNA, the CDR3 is TGTGCCAGCAGCTTAGACCCCCCAGAATATAACTATGGCTACACCTTC.